This is a list of T cell receptor beta chains from one sample in a study of T-cell memory formation after mild COVID-19. TCRdb re-called the 5' RACE reads with MiXCR, one entry per CDR3 protein. The table has around 90,000 distinct CDR3 sequences, about 14% seen once. The specimen sequenced was PBMCs or a T cell subset sorted from them (not recorded which). The receptor set was obtained from a man aged 18 to 29 who had mild COVID-19 (a few samples of this study predate the infection). Cell type and time point are not known. The CDR3 runs from the conserved cysteine through the conserved F or W. A D gene is named only where the DNA matches it firmly. Some rows have no size entry. The others give once, few or many, or a class for an expanded clone.

v_gene: TRBV30; d_gene: NA; abundance: few; j_gene: TRBJ1-2; CDR3nt: TGTGCCTGGAGTAAAGGGACGGTTTATGGCTACACCTTC; CDR3aa: CAWSKGTVYGYTF
v_gene: TRBV12-3/TRBV12-4; d_gene: NA; abundance: NA; j_gene: TRBJ1-5; CDR3nt: TGTGCCAGCAGTTTATTGCCAGGGGTTGATCAGCCCCAGCATTTT; CDR3aa: CASSLLPGVDQPQHF
v_gene: TRBV6-5; d_gene: NA; abundance: few; j_gene: TRBJ1-1; CDR3nt: TGTGCCAGCAGTTACGGATCGGGTGGCGGCACTGAAGCTTTCTTT; CDR3aa: CASSYGSGGGTEAFF
v_gene: TRBV28; d_gene: TRBD1; abundance: few; j_gene: TRBJ2-7; CDR3nt: TGTGCCAGCAGTTCCGGGGACAGGGGGCGCCACTACGAGCAGTACTTC; CDR3aa: CASSSGDRGRHYEQYF
v_gene: TRBV7-6; d_gene: NA; abundance: few; j_gene: TRBJ1-1; CDR3nt: TGTGCCAGCAGCCCCTTCGAAGGGGGTGAAGCTTTCTTT; CDR3aa: CASSPFEGGEAFF
v_gene: TRBV6-6; d_gene: TRBD2; abundance: many; j_gene: TRBJ2-5; CDR3nt: TGTGCCAGCAGTTACTTCCGGCCAGCGGGGGGCCCTCAAGAGACCCAGTACTTC; CDR3aa: CASSYFRPAGGPQETQYF
v_gene: TRBV3-1; d_gene: NA; abundance: few; j_gene: TRBJ2-1; CDR3nt: TGTGCCAGCAGCCAAGATCTGCGCTCCCCCTACAATGAGCAGTTCTTC; CDR3aa: CASSQDLRSPYNEQFF
v_gene: TRBV7-9; d_gene: NA; abundance: many; j_gene: TRBJ2-1; CDR3nt: TGTGCCGGAAGAATACGGGGGAACTACAATGAGCAGTTCTTC; CDR3aa: CAGRIRGNYNEQFF
v_gene: TRBV27; d_gene: NA; abundance: few; j_gene: TRBJ2-7; CDR3nt: TGTGCCAGCAGTTTGGGGCTGAGGTACGAGCAGTACTTC; CDR3aa: CASSLGLRYEQYF
v_gene: TRBV6-2/TRBV6-3; d_gene: TRBD1; abundance: NA; j_gene: TRBJ2-5; CDR3nt: TGTGCCAGCAGACCATCCCCGGACAGGGCAGAGACCCAGTACTTC; CDR3aa: CASRPSPDRAETQYF
v_gene: TRBV7-9; d_gene: TRBD2; abundance: many; j_gene: TRBJ2-7; CDR3nt: TGTGCCAGCAGCCCGCGACTAGCGGGTACCTACGAGCAGTACTTC; CDR3aa: CASSPRLAGTYEQYF
v_gene: TRBV3-1; d_gene: NA; abundance: NA; j_gene: TRBJ2-5; CDR3nt: TGTGCCAGCAGCCATGACAACAGGGACGAGACCCAGTACTTC; CDR3aa: CASSHDNRDETQYF
v_gene: TRBV4-3; d_gene: NA; abundance: few; j_gene: TRBJ2-7; CDR3nt: TGCGCCAGCAGCCAAGCCCCCGGGCCTTCCTACGAGCAGTACTTC; CDR3aa: CASSQAPGPSYEQYF
v_gene: TRBV3-1; d_gene: TRBD1; abundance: few; j_gene: TRBJ1-1; CDR3nt: TGTGCCAGCAGCCAACCCGGGACAGAGGCTTTCTTT; CDR3aa: CASSQPGTEAFF
v_gene: TRBV4-1; d_gene: NA; abundance: few; j_gene: TRBJ2-7; CDR3nt: TGCGCCAGCAGCCATCCGGACGGCAGGGAGCAGTACTTC; CDR3aa: CASSHPDGREQYF
v_gene: TRBV29-1; d_gene: TRBD1; abundance: once; j_gene: TRBJ2-7; CDR3nt: TGCAGCGTTTTAGACAGGGGAATAGGGCAGTACTTC; CDR3aa: CSVLDRGIGQYF
v_gene: TRBV27; d_gene: NA; abundance: NA; j_gene: TRBJ2-1; CDR3nt: TGTGCCAGCAGTTGGCGAGGGGGCAATGAGCAGTTCTTC; CDR3aa: CASSWRGGNEQFF
v_gene: TRBV7-2; d_gene: NA; abundance: NA; j_gene: TRBJ1-1; CDR3nt: TGTGCCAGCAGCTCCTCCCCCGTGAGTCGCACTGAAGCTTTCTTT; CDR3aa: CASSSSPVSRTEAFF
v_gene: TRBV14; d_gene: NA; abundance: few; j_gene: TRBJ2-1; CDR3nt: TGTGCCAGCAGCCAAGAGTCGGGCTTGGGGCATTACAATGAGCAGTTCTTC; CDR3aa: CASSQESGLGHYNEQFF
v_gene: TRBV28; d_gene: NA; abundance: NA; j_gene: TRBJ2-3; CDR3nt: TGTGCCAGCAGTTTTCGGGGAGATACGCAGTATTTT; CDR3aa: CASSFRGDTQYF
v_gene: TRBV7-3; d_gene: NA; abundance: NA; j_gene: TRBJ2-2; CDR3nt: TGTGCCAGCAGCCGTGTAACCGGGGAGCTGTTTTTT; CDR3aa: CASSRVTGELFF
v_gene: TRBV12-3/TRBV12-4; d_gene: NA; abundance: many; j_gene: TRBJ2-1; CDR3nt: TGTGCCAGCAGTTTAGTAGGACGACCCTACAATGAGCAGTTCTTC; CDR3aa: CASSLVGRPYNEQFF
v_gene: TRBV11-2; d_gene: TRBD1; abundance: NA; j_gene: TRBJ1-1; CDR3nt: TGTGCCAGCAGCTTGACAGGGAAGAGTGAAGCTTTCTTT; CDR3aa: CASSLTGKSEAFF
v_gene: TRBV7-2; d_gene: NA; abundance: NA; j_gene: TRBJ2-3; CDR3nt: TGTGCCAGCAGCCGACCTCAAGACACAGATACGCAGTATTTT; CDR3aa: CASSRPQDTDTQYF
v_gene: TRBV5-5; d_gene: TRBD2; abundance: NA; j_gene: TRBJ2-2; CDR3nt: TGTGCCAGCACCACCGGGAGGCGAACCGGGGAGCTGTTTTTT; CDR3aa: CASTTGRRTGELFF
v_gene: TRBV6-5; d_gene: TRBD1; abundance: NA; j_gene: TRBJ1-2; CDR3nt: TGTGCCAGCAGTTATACACGGACAGGGATGGGACGTTTGGGTGGCTACACCTTC; CDR3aa: CASSYTRTGMGRLGGYTF
v_gene: TRBV9; d_gene: NA; abundance: NA; j_gene: TRBJ2-1; CDR3nt: TGTGCCAGCAGCCCCCCGGGGCGTGAAGCCCTCAATGAGCAGTTCTTC; CDR3aa: CASSPPGREALNEQFF
v_gene: TRBV15; d_gene: TRBD1; abundance: few; j_gene: TRBJ2-1; CDR3nt: TGTGCCACCAGCAGCCAGGGGGCAAGTGAGCAGTTCTTC; CDR3aa: CATSSQGASEQFF
v_gene: TRBV3-1; d_gene: TRBD1; abundance: NA; j_gene: TRBJ1-2; CDR3nt: TGTGCCAGCAGCGCAGGGGGGGGACACTATGGCTACACCTTC; CDR3aa: CASSAGGGHYGYTF
v_gene: TRBV6-5; d_gene: NA; abundance: NA; j_gene: TRBJ2-3; CDR3nt: TGTGCCAGCAGTTACCCCGACCCAGATACGCAGTATTTT; CDR3aa: CASSYPDPDTQYF
v_gene: TRBV5-1; d_gene: TRBD1; abundance: few; j_gene: TRBJ2-1; CDR3nt: TGCGCCAGCAGCTTGACCTCCAGGGGGCTGTATGAGCAGTTCTTC; CDR3aa: CASSLTSRGLYEQFF
v_gene: TRBV30; d_gene: TRBD1; abundance: few; j_gene: TRBJ2-5; CDR3nt: TGTGCCTGGACCAAATCGGGACAGGTTCAAGAGACCCAGTACTTC; CDR3aa: CAWTKSGQVQETQYF
v_gene: TRBV5-1; d_gene: TRBD1; abundance: many; j_gene: TRBJ1-1; CDR3nt: TGCGCCAGCAGCTCCAGGGGGGGGAACACTGAAGCTTTCTTT; CDR3aa: CASSSRGGNTEAFF
v_gene: TRBV4-1; d_gene: NA; abundance: NA; j_gene: TRBJ1-5; CDR3nt: TGCGCCAGCAGGCTACAAACGAATGACAGGCAGCCCCAGCATTTT; CDR3aa: CASRLQTNDRQPQHF
v_gene: TRBV15; d_gene: NA; abundance: few; j_gene: TRBJ2-7; CDR3nt: TGTGCCACCAGCAGAGGGGATAATTACGAGCAGTACTTC; CDR3aa: CATSRGDNYEQYF
v_gene: TRBV9; d_gene: NA; abundance: many; j_gene: TRBJ2-2; CDR3nt: TGTGCCAGCAGCGTATACGGAAGGAACACCGGGGAGCTGTTTTTT; CDR3aa: CASSVYGRNTGELFF
v_gene: TRBV7-9; d_gene: TRBD2; abundance: NA; j_gene: TRBJ2-7; CDR3nt: TGTGCCAGCAGCTCTCAGACGGGGGGATTCCCCTACGAGCAGTACTTC; CDR3aa: CASSSQTGGFPYEQYF
v_gene: TRBV27; d_gene: NA; abundance: NA; j_gene: TRBJ2-7; CDR3nt: TGTGCCAGCTCCCCCGGGACAACTGGCTACGAGCAGTACTTC; CDR3aa: CASSPGTTGYEQYF
v_gene: TRBV12-3/TRBV12-4; d_gene: TRBD1; abundance: NA; j_gene: TRBJ2-7; CDR3nt: TGTGCCAGCAGTTACCTGCCGGGACAGATAGCCTACGAGCAGTACTTC; CDR3aa: CASSYLPGQIAYEQYF
v_gene: TRBV20-1; d_gene: NA; abundance: NA; j_gene: TRBJ1-2; CDR3nt: TGCAGGGGAGACAGGACTAACTATGGCTACACCTTC; CDR3aa: CRGDRTNYGYTF
v_gene: TRBV7-2; d_gene: NA; abundance: NA; j_gene: TRBJ2-5; CDR3nt: TGTGCCAGCAGCCCCTTCCCGGGGGAAGAGACCCAGTACTTC; CDR3aa: CASSPFPGEETQYF
v_gene: TRBV7-9; d_gene: NA; abundance: NA; j_gene: TRBJ2-1; CDR3nt: TGTGCCAGCAGCTTAGGACAGGCCAGCTCCTACAATGAGCAGTTCTTC; CDR3aa: CASSLGQASSYNEQFF
v_gene: TRBV5-1; d_gene: NA; abundance: NA; j_gene: TRBJ2-3; CDR3nt: TGCGCCAGCAGCTTGGGGACGCCAGATACGCAGTATTTT; CDR3aa: CASSLGTPDTQYF
v_gene: TRBV5-1; d_gene: NA; abundance: once; j_gene: TRBJ2-4; CDR3nt: TGCGCCAGCACGGACGGGGAAGCCAAAAACATTCAGTACTTC; CDR3aa: CASTDGEAKNIQYF
v_gene: TRBV7-6; d_gene: NA; abundance: many; j_gene: TRBJ1-1; CDR3nt: TGTGCCAGCAGCTCGGGGACGGCGAACACTGAAGCTTTCTTT; CDR3aa: CASSSGTANTEAFF
v_gene: TRBV4-2; d_gene: NA; abundance: NA; j_gene: TRBJ2-3; CDR3nt: TGTGCCAGCAGCCAAGACGGGGGGCCTCCAGATACGCAGTATTTT; CDR3aa: CASSQDGGPPDTQYF
v_gene: TRBV12-5; d_gene: NA; abundance: few; j_gene: TRBJ1-1; CDR3nt: TGTGCTAGTGGTTTGCCGACAGTCACTGAAGCTTTCTTT; CDR3aa: CASGLPTVTEAFF
v_gene: TRBV30; d_gene: NA; abundance: few; j_gene: TRBJ1-1; CDR3nt: TGTGCCTGGAGTGTAGGTTCGCCTGAAGCTTTCTTT; CDR3aa: CAWSVGSPEAFF
v_gene: TRBV19; d_gene: NA; abundance: many; j_gene: TRBJ2-1; CDR3nt: TGTGCCAGTAGTATTTTCCAGGTCGGCTCCTACAATGAGCAGTTCTTC; CDR3aa: CASSIFQVGSYNEQFF
v_gene: TRBV4-1; d_gene: NA; abundance: NA; j_gene: TRBJ1-6; CDR3nt: TGCGCCAGCAGTAAGCAGGTCAGGCCGAATCCCTATAATTCACCCCTCCACTTT; CDR3aa: CASSKQVRPNPYNSPLHF
v_gene: TRBV2; d_gene: NA; abundance: many; j_gene: TRBJ1-2; CDR3nt: TGTGCCAGCGAGGGGAATAACTATGGCTACACCTTC; CDR3aa: CASEGNNYGYTF
v_gene: TRBV7-2; d_gene: TRBD2; abundance: NA; j_gene: TRBJ2-3; CDR3nt: TGTGCCAGCAGCTCACTAGCGGGGGCTAGCACAGATACGCAGTATTTT; CDR3aa: CASSSLAGASTDTQYF
v_gene: TRBV4-3; d_gene: TRBD2; abundance: NA; j_gene: TRBJ2-3; CDR3nt: TGCGCCAGCAGCCAAGATAGCCTAGCGGGGGGGACAGATACGCAGTATTTT; CDR3aa: CASSQDSLAGGTDTQYF
v_gene: TRBV4-1; d_gene: TRBD1; abundance: NA; j_gene: TRBJ1-1; CDR3nt: TGCGCCAGCAGCCACCCGGGACAGGGGAACACTGAAGCTTTCTTT; CDR3aa: CASSHPGQGNTEAFF
v_gene: TRBV4-1; d_gene: TRBD2; abundance: many; j_gene: TRBJ2-5; CDR3nt: TGCGCCAGCAGCCTCCGACTAGCGGGGGATGAGACCCAGTACTTC; CDR3aa: CASSLRLAGDETQYF
v_gene: TRBV20-1; d_gene: NA; abundance: few; j_gene: TRBJ1-2; CDR3nt: TGCAGTGCTAGAGATCTAGCTGGGATGGACTATGGCTACACCTTC; CDR3aa: CSARDLAGMDYGYTF